One sample yielded the 30 T cell receptor beta chains listed below, sequenced in a study of blood T cells in healthy people across ages. Using a J-beta primer mix together with a sample-barcoded 5' primer, a second PCR was run for roughly 6 to 12 cycles. TCRdb re-analysed the 5' RACE reads in MiXCR, keeping a single row per CDR3 protein. The sample has under 2 million distinct CDR3 sequences, 30% to 40% seen once. The specimen sequenced was blood. The source of these receptors is a woman in her 30s in good health.

The chain uses TRBV20-1 and TRBJ2-2; perhaps TRBD1 as D (5 bases). Per the germline V gene, CDR1 is DFQATT and CDR2 is SNEGSKA (reference sequence). The V and J ends lost 7 bases and 0 bases respectively, with 9 bases between them. The CDR3 is 13 amino acids. The CDR3 nucleotides read TGCAGTGTTGACAGCGCGAACACCGGGGAGCTGTTTTTT. Translated: CSVDSANTGELFF.

This clonotype was seen only a few times. The chain carries TRBV10-3 and TRBJ2-1; D is tentatively TRBD1 or TRBD2 (5 bases each). CDR3 size: 14 residues. The germline V gene has CDR1 ENHRY and CDR2 SYGVKD. The V end lost 6 bases, the J end lost 3 bases, and 12 bases lay between the germline ends. CDR3 sequence: CAISKGTNYNEQFF. The CDR3 bases are TGTGCCATCAGCAAAGGGACCAACTACAATGAGCAGTTCTTC.

This clonotype was counted many times. This rearrangement joins TRBV10-3 to TRBJ2-1, with TRBD2 matching 13 bases. The length of the CDR3 is 17 residues. The V gene end was trimmed by 0 bases and the J gene end by 6 bases; junction bases not matched to a gene: 5. From germline, CDR1 is ENHRY and CDR2 SYGVKD. The CDR3 protein is CAISESSRLAGGNEQFF. The CDR3 DNA follows: TGTGCCATCAGTGAGTCCTCTCGACTAGCGGGGGGCAATGAGCAGTTCTTC.

Note on this clonotype: A read error may explain this, as a much larger clone is one base away. This chain joins TRBV6-2 or TRBV6-3 and TRBJ2-3; D is possibly TRBD1 (5 bases). Per the germline V gene, CDR1 is MNHEY and CDR2 is SVGEGT. The CDR3 extends over 12 amino acids. The CDR3 DNA is TGTGCCAGCAGTTCCTTCACAGGTACGCAGTATTTT. Residues: CASSSFTGTQYF.

This clonotype turned up a few times. The chain employs TRBV7-9 and TRBJ2-7, with TRBD1 matching over 12 bases. There are 15 residues in the CDR3. The J segment lost 4 bases and the V segment lost 5 bases, leaving 6 bases of the junction unmatched. In germline, CDR1 is SEHNR, CDR2 FQNEAQ (reference sequence). CDR3 nucleotide sequence: TGTGCCAGCAGCCCGGGACAGGGGGCTAGGTACGAGCAGTACTTC. Protein product: CASSPGQGARYEQYF.

The gene calls are TRBV7-9 and TRBJ2-5; a possible D gene is TRBD2 (6 bases). Germline V gives CDR1 SEHNR, CDR2 FQNEAQ (reference sequence). This CDR3 comprises 14 residues. V lost 0 bases to trimming and J lost 11 bases, with 16 bases between them. CDR3 sequence: CASSLAALANEQYF. As DNA, the CDR3 is TGTGCCAGCAGCTTAGCGGCCCTAGCGAATGAGCAGTACTTC.

This chain connects TRBV6-5 to TRBJ1-2; 7 nucleotides match TRBD1. J lost 5 bases, V lost 2 bases, and 2 bases had no gene match. The V gene's germline CDR1 is MNHEY and CDR2 SVGAGI. CDR3 size: 13 residues. Here the CDR3 reads CASSYGDSYGYTF. The CDR3 DNA is TGTGCCAGCAGTTACGGGGACAGTTATGGCTACACCTTC.

In its sample, this clonotype was seen many times. This chain connects TRBV7-9 to TRBJ2-5; D remains unclear. The CDR3 is 14 residues long. Germline assignment: CDR1 SEHNR and CDR2 FQNEAQ (reference sequence). Trimming took 5 bases from V and 2 from J, leaving 12 bases between them. For the CDR3, the DNA is TGTGCCAGCAGCACCTGGAGAGGACAAGAGACCCAGTACTTC. This gives the protein CASSTWRGQETQYF.

This clonotype occurred a few times. This sequence joins TRBV20-1 and TRBJ2-1, with D perhaps matching TRBD1 (6 bases). V dropped 6 bases and J dropped 5 bases, with 11 bases sitting between them. Germline-derived CDR1 and CDR2 are DFQATT and SNEGSKA (reference sequence). This CDR3 spans 12 amino acids. This chain's CDR3 is CSAGRDNNEQFF. The CDR3 nucleotides are TGCAGTGCGGGCCGGGACAACAATGAGCAGTTCTTC.

The V and J genes are TRBV7-2 and TRBJ2-5; 7 bases are shared with TRBD1. Trimming cost V 5 bases and J 4 bases; bases outside gene matches: 22. The CDR3 is 19 amino acids. Germline V gives CDR1 SGHTA, CDR2 FQGNSA. CDR3 in amino acids: CASSRGTATLGCIGETQYF. The CDR3 DNA is TGTGCCAGCAGCAGGGGGACAGCCACTCTAGGATGCATCGGAGAGACCCAGTACTTC.

The chain carries TRBV24-1 and TRBJ2-5; TRBD2 matches at 16 bases. Trimming at V came to 3 bases and at J to 5 bases, leaving 5 bases not matched to a gene. Germline values: CDR1 KGHDR, CDR2 SFDVKD. This CDR3 comprises 17 residues. CDR3 protein: CATSDLGLAGGLETQYF. The CDR3 DNA is TGTGCCACCAGTGATCTGGGACTAGCGGGAGGGCTGGAGACCCAGTACTTC.

A remark on this clonotype: A much bigger clone sits one base away, suggesting this may be a read error. The rearrangement uses TRBV7-6 and TRBJ2-5; TRBD2 agrees at 11 bases. Germline values: CDR1 SGHVS, CDR2 FNYEAQ. The CDR3 runs 16 residues. Here the CDR3 DNA reads TGTGCCAGCAGCTTCGGTAGCGGGGGGGCTAGAGAGGCCCAGTACTTC. This gives the protein CASSFGSGGAREAQYF.

V is TRBV10-3 and J is TRBJ2-2; possibly TRBD1 for D (5 bases). V lost 6 bases and J 4 bases, leaving 6 bases between the germline ends. Germline CDR1 reads ENHRY; CDR2 reads SYGVKD. The CDR3 consists of 12 residues. The CDR3 loop is CAISQGTGELFF. CDR3 coding DNA: TGTGCCATCAGCCAGGGCACCGGGGAGCTGTTTTTT.

This clonotype was observed a few times. The chain is built from TRBV4-2 and TRBJ2-1; D uncertain. The V gene's germline CDR1 is LGHNA and CDR2 YNFKEQ. V lost 4 bases, J lost 1 base, and 17 bases lay in between. CDR3 length: 17 amino acids. CDR3 sequence (DNA): TGTGCCAGCAGCCCGACCCCGCTGGCGGCATCCTACAATGAGCAGTTCTTC. It specifies CASSPTPLAASYNEQFF.

V is TRBV7-9 and J is TRBJ2-1; the D gene is possibly TRBD2 (5 bases). Germline V gives CDR1 SEHNR, CDR2 FQNEAQ (reference sequence). This CDR3 region has 19 residues. The ends were cut back, 2 bases at V and 0 bases at J, with 20 bases in the middle. CDR3 bases: TGTGCCAGCAGCTTATTTCTCCCCCTTCGGGGAAGCTCCTACAATGAGCAGTTCTTC. As protein: CASSLFLPLRGSSYNEQFF.

Comments on this clonotype: The junction differs from germline at one of its ends, possibly a read error. The V call is TRBV7-9, the J call TRBJ2-5; D is tentatively TRBD1 or TRBD2 (6 bases each). The CDR3 totals 14 residues. CDR1 is SEHNR and CDR2 is FQNEAQ in the germline V gene (reference sequence). The CDR3 sequence is CTSSSPGGKETQYF. The CDR3 DNA is TGTACCAGCAGTTCCCCCGGGGGCAAAGAGACCCAGTACTTC.

This rearrangement joins TRBV7-9 to TRBJ2-3, with D perhaps assigned TRBD1 or TRBD2 (5 bases each). V lost 3 bases and J lost 0, with 13 bases in between. Per germline, CDR1 SEHNR and CDR2 FQNEAQ (reference sequence). This CDR3 comprises 16 residues. CDR3 coding DNA: TGTGCCAGCAGCTTGATATCGTGGGGGAGCACAGATACGCAGTATTTT. This gives the protein CASSLISWGSTDTQYF.

Ten or more counts support this clonotype. The chain joins TRBV28 to TRBJ2-7; D possibly corresponds to TRBD2 (6 bases). Germline loops: CDR1 MDHEN, CDR2 SYDVKM. The CDR3 extends over 15 amino acids. V was cut by 0 bases and J by 0 bases, with 9 bases left in between. Written as DNA, the CDR3 is TGTGCCAGCAGTTTATGGGGGGGAAGCTCCTACGAGCAGTACTTC. Its protein product is CASSLWGGSSYEQYF.

This clonotype was seen a handful of times. This chain links TRBV6-5 with TRBJ1-5; tentative D call: TRBD1 (6 bases). Trimming took 6 bases from V and 6 from J, leaving 12 bases between them. The CDR3 runs 13 residues. CDR1 is MNHEY and CDR2 is SVGAGI in the germline V gene. DNA for the CDR3: TGTGCCAGCAGATCAGGGGATTTTCAGCCCCAGCATTTT. It yields the protein CASRSGDFQPQHF.

This clonotype was detected a few times. The rearrangement uses TRBV28 and TRBJ2-3, with 9 bases matching TRBD2. V shed 3 bases and J 2 bases; nucleotides not matched to a gene: 9. Germline V gene lookup returns CDR1 MDHEN and CDR2 SYDVKM. This CDR3 is built from 17 residues. CDR3 in amino acids: CASSFAPAGGPTDTQYF. The DNA for the CDR3 is TGTGCCAGCAGTTTCGCCCCAGCGGGAGGCCCCACAGATACGCAGTATTTT.

This sequence joins TRBV28 and TRBJ1-5; D gene unclear. Trimming pared 1 base from V and 2 bases from J, leaving 9 bases between. CDR3 length: 15 amino acids. Germline-derived CDR1 and CDR2 are MDHEN and SYDVKM. The chain's CDR3 is CASSLSGSRNQPQHF. The CDR3 DNA sequence: TGTGCCAGCAGTTTATCGGGGAGCCGCAATCAGCCCCAGCATTTT.

This clonotype was counted only a few times. The gene calls are TRBV9 and TRBJ2-2; no clear D gene. The CDR3 is made up of 13 amino acids. V lost 0 bases and J 3 bases, leaving 3 bases between the germline ends. Looked up from germline, CDR1 is SGDLS and CDR2 is YYNGEE. The CDR3 coding sequence is TGTGCCAGCAGCGTAGTGTACACCGGGGAGCTGTTTTTT. Translating gives CASSVVYTGELFF.

The chain couples TRBV27 to TRBJ2-3, with D perhaps matching TRBD2 (5 bases). Per germline, CDR1 MNHEY and CDR2 SMNVEV (reference sequence). The CDR3 has 16 residues. The V gene lost 2 bases and the J gene lost 1 base, with 13 bases spanning the gap. DNA for the CDR3: TGTGCCAGCAGTTTACTAGGACTTCACGGCACAGATACGCAGTATTTT. It encodes CASSLLGLHGTDTQYF.

The chain employs TRBV20-1 and TRBJ2-5; 8 positions match TRBD2. CDR1 and CDR2 from the germline V gene are DFQATT and SNEGSKA (reference sequence). The CDR3 consists of 15 residues. V was pared by 0 bases and J by 2 bases, with 5 bases of the junction left unmatched. CDR3 sequence: CSARDGRGTQETQYF. The CDR3 nucleotides are TGCAGTGCTAGAGACGGGAGGGGTACACAAGAGACCCAGTACTTC.

The chain carries TRBV6-6 and TRBJ2-3, with a weak D call TRBD2 (5 bases). The CDR3 has 17 residues. The V gene lost 4 bases and the J gene lost 3 bases, with 20 bases spanning the gap. Per germline, CDR1 MNHNY and CDR2 SVGAGI (reference sequence). The CDR3 sequence: CASSSPGLGVGTDTQYF. CDR3 in DNA: TGTGCCAGCAGTTCCCCCGGACTGGGTGTGGGGACAGATACGCAGTATTTT.

CDR3 sequence: CASTRTGYSYEQYF. CDR3 DNA: TGTGCCAGCACCCGGACAGGCTACTCCTACGAGCAGTACTTC. This rearrangement joins TRBV5-6 to TRBJ2-7, with TRBD1 matching 7 bases. This CDR3 spans 14 amino acids. Germline assignment: CDR1 SGHDT and CDR2 YYEEEE. V was pared by 6 bases and J by 0 bases, with 6 bases of the junction left unmatched. The whole variable domain, filled in from reference TRBV5-6 and TRBJ2-7, reads DAGVTQSPTHLIKTRGQQVTLRCSPKSGHDTVSWYQQALGQGPQFIFQYYEEEERQRGNFPDRFSGHQFPNYSSELNVNALLLGDSALYLCASTRTGYSYEQYFGPGTRLTVT.

In DNA form, the CDR3 reads TGTGCCTGGAGCCTCGGGCAGACTCGTAGCGGGGAGCTGTTTTTT. It translates to CAWSLGQTRSGELFF. The chain has TRBV30 and TRBJ2-2; D remains ambiguous. Trimming took off 3 bases at V and 7 bases at J, with 18 bases between the two ends. CDR1 and CDR2 from the germline V gene are GTSNPN and SVGIG (reference sequence). There are 15 residues in the CDR3.

The chain joins TRBV3-1 to TRBJ1-2; 8 bases map to TRBD1. CDR1 and CDR2 (germline): LGHDT, YNNKEL (reference sequence). The CDR3 covers 16 residues. Trimming removed 1 base from V and 8 bases from J; junction bases left unmatched: 12. This CDR3 is CASSQVLSRGQFGYTF. Written as DNA, the CDR3 is TGTGCCAGCAGCCAAGTCTTAAGCAGGGGGCAGTTCGGCTACACCTTC.

Points on this clonotype: The germline gene is not matched at one end of the junction; a read error may be the cause. The rearrangement links TRBV20-1 to TRBJ2-2, with D tentatively TRBD2 (5 bases). CDR1 DFQATT and CDR2 SNEGSKA come from the germline V gene (reference sequence). The CDR3 sequence is 13 residues long. CDR3 sequence reads: CSAHLTETGELLF. As DNA, the CDR3 is TGCAGTGCTCACCTAACAGAGACCGGGGAGCTGTTGTTT.

This clonotype was observed a handful of times. The chain carries TRBV7-6 and TRBJ1-5, with a tentative D call TRBD1 (6 bases). V was pared by 5 bases and J by 4 bases, with 15 bases between. The CDR3 runs to 15 residues. CDR1 SGHVS and CDR2 FNYEAQ come from the germline V gene. The CDR3 loop is CASSPPQGQNQPQHF. The DNA for the CDR3 is TGTGCCAGCAGCCCCCCACAGGGCCAAAATCAGCCCCAGCATTTT.